This T cell receptor beta chain stems from a study of cytomegalovirus exposure and HLA in healthy donors. General study results and limits: In a later analysis, TCR beta V- and J-gene trimming was associated with a missense DCLRE1C variant. Associated with cytomegalovirus, according to the listing, were 150 to 200 TCR beta chains.

About this clone itself: Its target is unknown.

V dropped 2 bases and J dropped 4; count of bases not matched to a gene: 6. This CDR3 is 15 amino acids long. Per the germline V gene, CDR1 is MNHEY and CDR2 is SMNVEV (reference sequence). Primers for the PCR totalled 60 Vbeta and 13 Jbeta. In the authors' workflow: The authors later counted roughly 79 million unique TCR beta chains, some 11 million of them shared. Data came from immunoSEQ multiplex PCR; TCRdb stores just in-frame clones and leaves some out. The D gene and trimming were derived from the DNA, and the V and J assignments and clone size from that table. This table holds roughly 220,000 clones, 70% to 80% found once. Regarding donors, all were healthy bone marrow donors.

This receptor was taken from a woman in her twenties or thirties in good health and CMV-seronegative. This rearrangement joins TRBV27 to TRBJ2-7; 9 bases line up with TRBD1. Input material: PBMCs. The CDR3 DNA follows: TGTGCCAGCAGTTTAAAGAGGGACAGGGATTACGAGCAGTACTTC. Translation: CASSLKRDRDYEQYF.